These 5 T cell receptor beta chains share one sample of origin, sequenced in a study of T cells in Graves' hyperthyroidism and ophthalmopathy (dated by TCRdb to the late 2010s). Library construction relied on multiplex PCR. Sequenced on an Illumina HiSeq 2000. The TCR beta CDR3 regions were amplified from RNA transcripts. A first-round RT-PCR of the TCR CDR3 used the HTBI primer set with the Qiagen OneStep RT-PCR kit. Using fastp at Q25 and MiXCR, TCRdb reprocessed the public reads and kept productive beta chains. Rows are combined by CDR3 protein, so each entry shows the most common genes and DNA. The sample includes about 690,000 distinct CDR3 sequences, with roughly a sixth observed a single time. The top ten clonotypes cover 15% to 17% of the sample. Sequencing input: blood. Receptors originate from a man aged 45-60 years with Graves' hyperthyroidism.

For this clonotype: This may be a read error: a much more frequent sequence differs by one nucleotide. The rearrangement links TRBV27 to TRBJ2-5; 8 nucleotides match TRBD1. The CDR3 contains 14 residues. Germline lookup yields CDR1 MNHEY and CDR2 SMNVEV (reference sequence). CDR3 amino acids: CAGSFTTGEETQYF. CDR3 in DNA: TGTGCCGGCAGTTTCACGACAGGGGAAGAGACCCAGTACTTC.

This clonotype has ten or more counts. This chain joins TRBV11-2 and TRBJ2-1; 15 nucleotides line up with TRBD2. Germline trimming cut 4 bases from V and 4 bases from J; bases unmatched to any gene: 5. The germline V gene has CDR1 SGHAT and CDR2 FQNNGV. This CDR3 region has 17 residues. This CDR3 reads CASSSGLAGGVYNEQFF. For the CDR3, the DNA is TGTGCCAGCAGCTCCGGACTAGCGGGAGGGGTATACAATGAGCAGTTCTTC.

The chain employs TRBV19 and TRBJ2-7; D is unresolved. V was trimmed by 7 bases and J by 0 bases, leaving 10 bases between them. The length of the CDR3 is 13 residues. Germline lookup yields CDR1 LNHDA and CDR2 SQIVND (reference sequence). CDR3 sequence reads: CASKFASSYEQYF. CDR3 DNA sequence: TGTGCCAGTAAGTTCGCCAGCTCCTACGAGCAGTACTTC. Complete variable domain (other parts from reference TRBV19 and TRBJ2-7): DGGITQSPKYLFRKEGQNVTLSCEQNLNHDAMYWYRQDPGQGLRLIYYSQIVNDFQKGDIAEGYSVSREKKESFPLTVTSAQKNPTAFYLCASKFASSYEQYFGPGTRLTVT.

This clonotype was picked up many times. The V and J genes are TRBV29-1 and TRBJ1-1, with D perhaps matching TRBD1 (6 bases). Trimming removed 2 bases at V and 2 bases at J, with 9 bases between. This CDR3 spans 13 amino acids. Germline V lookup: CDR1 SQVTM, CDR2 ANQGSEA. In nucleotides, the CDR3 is TGCAGCGTTGAACAGGGGCCAAACACTGAAGCTTTCTTT. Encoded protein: CSVEQGPNTEAFF.

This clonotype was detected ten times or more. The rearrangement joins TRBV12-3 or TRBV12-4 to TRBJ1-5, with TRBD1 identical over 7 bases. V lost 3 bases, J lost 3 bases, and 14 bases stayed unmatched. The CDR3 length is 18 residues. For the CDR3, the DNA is TGTGCCAGCAGTTTTAGTTCAGTGCGACAGGGTATCAATCAGCCCCAGCATTTT. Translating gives CASSFSSVRQGINQPQHF.